The sequence of this T cell receptor beta chain was determined in a study of cytomegalovirus exposure and HLA in healthy donors. Background on the study: HLA-typed donors were the source of about 85 million unique TCRs held in an early data release. Ancestry clustering placed 70% to 90% of about 400 genotyped donors in the Caucasian-associated cluster.

CDR1 KGHSH and CDR2 LQKENI come from the germline V gene. The CDR3 has 17 residues. V was shortened by 0 bases and J by 1 base, with 16 bases between the two germline ends. The PCR made use of 60 Vbeta and 13 Jbeta primers. Only in-frame clones appear in the TCRdb table, and some are missing; sequencing was by immunoSEQ multiplex PCR. Among about 160,000 clones listed, around 79% were seen once. The TCR comes from a woman aged 35 to 49 in good health and CMV-seronegative. Material for sequencing was PBMCs. The chain is built from TRBV18 and TRBJ2-7; D perhaps matches TRBD2 (6 bases). The CDR3 reads CASSPPLSSEVSYEQYF. The CDR3 DNA sequence: TGTGCCAGCTCACCACCCCTATCTAGCGAAGTATCCTACGAGCAGTACTTC.